This T cell receptor beta chain was found in a study of blood T cells in healthy people across ages. Overall study: Template switching captured about one barcoded beta molecule per two T cells. The study, taken as a whole, reports: Strong correlation linked observed beta diversity and percent naive T cells.

As concerns this clonotype: Its antigen is still unknown. The CDR3 ends on some other residue instead of the conserved phenylalanine or tryptophan, so this is likely a read error.

Germline trimming cut 2 bases from V and 5 bases from J; bases unmatched to any gene: 8. Per the germline V gene, CDR1 is SQVTM and CDR2 is ANQGSEA. The CDR3 sequence is 15 residues long. Through a sample-barcoded 5' primer and a J-beta primer mix, a second PCR was run for roughly 7 to 12 cycles. The template-switch adaptor, which had 12 random nucleotides, put a tag on each cDNA molecule. TCRdb reprocessed the 5' RACE reads with MiXCR, giving one entry per CDR3 protein. The table has some 1.5 million distinct CDR3 sequences, roughly 28% seen once. V and J are TRBV29-1 and TRBJ2-1; TRBD1 matches 8 bases. This TCR derives from a woman younger than 45 in good health. Sequencing was carried out using blood. The CDR3 region is CSVEPTGTGNNEQFL. DNA of the CDR3: TGCAGCGTTGAACCAACCGGGACAGGTAACAATGAGCAGTTCCTC.